This T cell receptor beta chain was captured in a study of breast tumors, draining lymph nodes, adjacent tissues. TCRdb passed the multiplex PCR reads through MiXCR, listing each CDR3 protein once. Of 150,000 to 200,000 distinct CDR3 sequences listed, approximately 33% are singletons. The lymph nodes were axillary draining lymph nodes from breast cancer patients. At least ten counts were recorded for this clonotype. The antigen remains unidentified. This CDR3 region has 15 residues. Trimming removed 1 base at V and 4 bases at J, with 10 bases between. Per germline, CDR1 MGHRA and CDR2 YSYEKL. Study-wide results and limits: Luminal-like breast cancer showed significantly higher tumor–nontumor repertoire similarity than basal-like. Data fit most tumor T cells coming from lymph node, expanding in tumor. Tumor TCR diversity was below lymph nodes but above nontumor tissue. The lymph node origin of tumor T cells was framed as consistent with a hypothesis, not demonstrated.

V gene TRBV4-1 combines with J gene TRBJ2-2, with D possibly matching TRBD1 (5 bases). The sequencing input was axillary lymph node tissue. This sequence originates from a female donor with breast cancer. Some clones in this sample may be carry-over from other donors' samples. CDR3 in amino acids: CASSQAQGPTGELFF. The CDR3 DNA reads as TGCGCCAGCAGCCAAGCCCAGGGCCCCACCGGGGAGCTGTTTTTT.